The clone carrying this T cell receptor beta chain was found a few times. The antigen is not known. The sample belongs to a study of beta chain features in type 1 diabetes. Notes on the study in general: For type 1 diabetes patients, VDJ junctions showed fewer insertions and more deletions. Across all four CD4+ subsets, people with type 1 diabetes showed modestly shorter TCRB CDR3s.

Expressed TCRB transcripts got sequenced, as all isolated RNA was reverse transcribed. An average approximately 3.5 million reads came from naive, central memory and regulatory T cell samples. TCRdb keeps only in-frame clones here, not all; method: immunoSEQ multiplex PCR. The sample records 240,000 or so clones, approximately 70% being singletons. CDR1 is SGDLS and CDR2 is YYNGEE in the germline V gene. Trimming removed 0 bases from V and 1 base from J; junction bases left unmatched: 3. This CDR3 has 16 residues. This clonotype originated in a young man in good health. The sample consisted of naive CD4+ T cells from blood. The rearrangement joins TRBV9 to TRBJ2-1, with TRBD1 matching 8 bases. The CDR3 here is CASSVVGQVSYNEQFF. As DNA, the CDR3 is TGTGCCAGCAGCGTAGTGGGACAGGTATCCTACAATGAGCAGTTCTTC.